These T cell receptor beta chains were read from a single sample in a study of cytomegalovirus exposure and HLA in healthy donors. Measured with immunoSEQ multiplex PCR; TCRdb has only the in-frame clones, and not every one. The sample records more than 45,000 clones, approximately 82% being singletons. Material for sequencing was PBMCs. All receptors derive from a man between 45 and 60 years old in good health and CMV-seronegative. CDR3s include the opening cysteine and the closing phenylalanine or tryptophan. D genes are given only for firm matches. A clone size is listed for some rows: how often the clone was seen (once, few, many), or a class if it is expanded.

>TRBD2|TRBJ2-3|TRBV5-6|-
CASSFGLAGLTDTQYF
TGTGCCAGCAGCTTTGGACTAGCGGGCCTCACAGATACGCAGTATTTT
>TRBD1|TRBJ1-1|TRBV28|-
CASSFAGGTGVTEAFF
TGTGCCAGCAGTTTTGCGGGGGGGACAGGGGTTACTGAAGCTTTCTTT
>TRBD2|TRBJ2-2|TRBV6-1|few
CASSEGTSSGELFF
TGTGCCAGCAGTGAAGGGACTAGCTCCGGGGAGCTGTTTTTT
>-|TRBJ1-2|TRBV5-1|-
CASSSGHATNYGYTF
TGCGCCAGCAGCTCCGGACACGCCACTAACTATGGCTACACCTTC
>-|TRBJ2-7|TRBV9|-
CASSVGFPTAGSEQYF
TGTGCCAGCAGCGTAGGATTCCCGACAGCAGGTAGCGAGCAGTACTTC
>TRBD1|TRBJ1-6|TRBV9|-
CASSVADRGPAPLHF
TGTGCCAGCAGCGTAGCCGACAGGGGGCCCGCCCCCCTCCACTTT
>TRBD1|TRBJ1-4|TRBV7-9|-
CASSFKGTGSFGNEKLFF
TGTGCCAGCAGCTTTAAGGGGACAGGGAGCTTCGGTAATGAAAAACTGTTTTTT
>TRBD1|TRBJ1-1|TRBV19|-
CASSIGDRGPELGAFF
TGTGCCAGTAGTATAGGGGACAGGGGGCCGGAGCTGGGAGCTTTCTTT
>-|TRBJ1-5|TRBV27|-
CASSPTRLVRGEGPQHF
TGTGCCAGCAGTCCTACCCGCTTAGTCAGGGGCGAGGGGCCCCAGCATTTT
>-|TRBJ2-2|TRBV5-1|-
CASSFFELVNTGELFF
TGCGCCAGCAGCTTCTTTGAACTTGTCAACACCGGGGAGCTGTTTTTT